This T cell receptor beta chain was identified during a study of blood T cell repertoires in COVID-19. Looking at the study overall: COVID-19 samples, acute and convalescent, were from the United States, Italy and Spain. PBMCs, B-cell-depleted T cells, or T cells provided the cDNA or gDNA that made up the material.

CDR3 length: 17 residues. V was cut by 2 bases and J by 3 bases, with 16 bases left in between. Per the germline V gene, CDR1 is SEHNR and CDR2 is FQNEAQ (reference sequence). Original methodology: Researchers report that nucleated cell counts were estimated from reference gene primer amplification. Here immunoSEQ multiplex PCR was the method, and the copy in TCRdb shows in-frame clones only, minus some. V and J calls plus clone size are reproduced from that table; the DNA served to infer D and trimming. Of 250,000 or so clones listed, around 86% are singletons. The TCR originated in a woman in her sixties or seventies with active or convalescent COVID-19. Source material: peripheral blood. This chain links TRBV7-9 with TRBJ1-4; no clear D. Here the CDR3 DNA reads TGTGCCAGCAGCTTATCCGGGGTACTGGGCCCTAATGAAAAACTGTTTTTT. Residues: CASSLSGVLGPNEKLFF. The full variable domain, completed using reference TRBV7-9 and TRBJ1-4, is DTGVSQNPRHKITKRGQNVTFRCDPISEHNRLYWYRQTLGQGPEFLTYFQNEAQLEKSRLLSDRFSAERPKGSFSTLEIQRTEQGDSAMYLCASSLSGVLGPNEKLFFGSGTQLSVL.